The rows below give T cell receptor beta chains drawn from one sample of a study of T cells in Graves' hyperthyroidism and ophthalmopathy. Via MiXCR, TCRdb re-called the multiplex PCR reads, giving one row per CDR3 protein. Among around 190,000 distinct CDR3 sequences listed, about a sixth were seen once. The sequenced sample consisted of blood. All receptors come from a woman aged 50 to 65 with Graves' hyperthyroidism. Both conserved end residues are part of each CDR3. D genes are given only for firm matches. Not every row has a clone size; where given, it reads once, few, many or a size class.

cdr3_aa	cdr3_nt	v_call	d_call	j_call	clone_size
CASSAAGGGHEQFF	TGTGCCAGCAGTGCGGCAGGTGGGGGGCATGAGCAGTTCTTC	TRBV6-4	-	TRBJ2-1	many
CASSSPGTGFYNEQFF	TGTGCCAGCAGCAGTCCCGGGACAGGTTTCTACAATGAGCAGTTCTTC	TRBV14	TRBD1	TRBJ2-1	few
CASSLFGGENTEAFF	TGCGCCAGCAGCTTGTTCGGAGGGGAGAACACTGAAGCTTTCTTT	TRBV5-1	-	TRBJ1-1	many
CASSYGTGGMEQYF	TGTGCCAGCAGTTACGGGACAGGGGGCATGGAGCAGTACTTC	TRBV6-5	TRBD1	TRBJ2-7	many
CASSWGQVYSPLHF	TGTGCCAGCAGTTGGGGACAGGTTTATTCACCCCTCCACTTT	TRBV12-3/TRBV12-4	TRBD1	TRBJ1-6	-
CASSQSQGYGYTF	TGCGCCAGCAGCCAATCCCAGGGGTATGGCTACACCTTC	TRBV5-1	-	TRBJ1-2	few
CSASRDTYEQYF	TGCAGTGCTAGCCGGGACACCTACGAGCAGTACTTC	TRBV20-1	-	TRBJ2-7	-
CSARWTSGRASNEQFF	TGCAGTGCTAGATGGACTAGCGGGAGGGCCTCCAATGAGCAGTTCTTC	TRBV20-1	TRBD2	TRBJ2-1	-
CASSPRARENAEAFF	TGTGCCAGCAGCCCGAGGGCTAGGGAGAACGCTGAAGCTTTCTTT	TRBV7-6	-	TRBJ1-1	-
CASSDPDRLYGYTF	TGTGCCAGCAGTGATCCCGACAGACTCTATGGCTACACCTTC	TRBV2	-	TRBJ1-2	many
CASSWPGTYYEQYF	TGTGCCAGCAGTTGGCCAGGGACCTACTACGAGCAGTACTTC	TRBV28	-	TRBJ2-7	few
CASRRLAGGNEQYF	TGCGCCAGCAGAAGACTAGCGGGAGGTAACGAGCAGTACTTC	TRBV5-1	TRBD2	TRBJ2-7	many
CASSLLHRGPLGSPLHF	TGTGCCAGCAGCCTCCTTCACAGGGGGCCCCTCGGGTCACCCCTCCACTTT	TRBV28	TRBD1	TRBJ1-6	many
CASNLAGGPETQYF	TGTGCCAGCAACCTAGCGGGAGGGCCTGAGACCCAGTACTTC	TRBV6-1	TRBD2	TRBJ2-5	many
CASSLSWDPNQPQHF	TGTGCCAGCAGCTTATCGTGGGACCCCAACCAGCCCCAGCATTTT	TRBV7-8	-	TRBJ1-5	many
CASSHPRAGVVYEQYF	TGTGCCAGCAGCCATCCAAGGGCGGGAGTAGTATACGAGCAGTACTTC	TRBV7-9	TRBD2	TRBJ2-7	-
CASSQEGQGISYEQYF	TGTGCCAGCAGCCAGGAGGGACAGGGGATTTCCTACGAGCAGTACTTC	TRBV4-2	TRBD1	TRBJ2-7	-
CASSVTGGMGNEQFF	TGCGCCAGCAGTGTGACAGGGGGAATGGGCAATGAGCAGTTCTTC	TRBV10-1	TRBD1	TRBJ2-1	-
CASKQVAGGAYEQYF	TGTGCCAGCAAACAAGTAGCGGGAGGTGCCTACGAGCAGTACTTC	TRBV12-3/TRBV12-4	TRBD2	TRBJ2-7	many
CSASGGFGLADSSYNEQFF	TGCAGTGCTAGTGGGGGGTTTGGACTAGCGGATAGCTCCTACAATGAGCAGTTCTTC	TRBV20-1	TRBD2	TRBJ2-1	-
CASSQELKGRTEAFF	TGCGCCAGCAGCCAAGAGTTGAAGGGTCGCACTGAAGCTTTCTTT	TRBV4-1	-	TRBJ1-1	many
CSATGSGNTEAFF	TGCAGCGCGACGGGATCAGGGAACACTGAAGCTTTCTTT	TRBV29-1	-	TRBJ1-1	many
CASSSMTGQETQYF	TGCGCCAGCAGCTCGATGACAGGGCAAGAGACCCAGTACTTC	TRBV5-1	TRBD1	TRBJ2-5	-
CASRPPPGTSKTPQHF	TGTGCCAGCAGGCCACCACCCGGGACATCGAAAACGCCCCAGCATTTT	TRBV12-3/TRBV12-4	-	TRBJ1-5	many
CASRGLGNTGELFF	TGTGCCAGCAGAGGGTTGGGCAACACCGGGGAGCTGTTTTTT	TRBV4-2	-	TRBJ2-2	few
CASSSQFEQYF	TGTGCCAGCAGCTCGCAGTTCGAGCAGTACTTC	TRBV7-8	-	TRBJ2-7	-
CASSGGLAESYNEQFF	TGTGCCAGCAGTGGGGGACTAGCGGAGTCCTACAATGAGCAGTTCTTC	TRBV12-3/TRBV12-4	TRBD2	TRBJ2-1	few
CASSFVNEQYF	TGTGCCAGCAGTTTTGTGAACGAGCAGTACTTC	TRBV28	-	TRBJ2-7	many
CASSLSWAVPGELFF	TGTGCCAGCAGCTTAAGCTGGGCAGTTCCCGGGGAGCTGTTTTTT	TRBV7-3	-	TRBJ2-2	-
CASSPRGQETQYF	TGCGCCAGCAGCCCTCGTGGCCAAGAGACCCAGTACTTC	TRBV5-1	-	TRBJ2-5	few
CASSIGQGLNTEAFF	TGCGCCAGCAGCATAGGACAGGGACTGAACACTGAAGCTTTCTTT	TRBV5-1	TRBD1	TRBJ1-1	-
CSAREAGTDRREQFF	TGCAGTGCTAGAGAAGCCGGGACAGATAGGCGGGAGCAGTTCTTC	TRBV20-1	TRBD1	TRBJ2-1	few
CASSPTATVKPLHF	TGTGCCAGCAGCCCAACCGCGACTGTGAAACCCCTCCACTTT	TRBV7-9	-	TRBJ1-6	-
CASGLLGTSGSNEQFF	TGTGCTAGTGGTTTGCTTGGGACTAGCGGGAGCAATGAGCAGTTCTTC	TRBV12-5	TRBD2	TRBJ2-1	-
CASSTRYTDTQYF	TGTGCCAGCAGTACAAGATACACAGATACGCAGTATTTT	TRBV28	-	TRBJ2-3	few
CASSLPSSGIQTYEQYF	TGTGCCAGCAGTTTACCGTCTAGCGGGATACAGACCTACGAGCAGTACTTC	TRBV28	TRBD2	TRBJ2-7	once
CATGDSYEQYF	TGTGCCACGGGGGACTCCTACGAGCAGTACTTC	TRBV19	-	TRBJ2-7	once
CAISELPGREQYF	TGTGCCATCAGTGAGCTTCCTGGGCGCGAGCAGTACTTC	TRBV10-3	-	TRBJ2-7	many
CASSVTAAMNTEAFF	TGTGCCAGCAGCGTGACAGCGGCCATGAACACTGAAGCTTTCTTT	TRBV9	-	TRBJ1-1	few
CASSLLPGQGSYEQYF	TGTGCCAGCAGTTTACTTCCAGGACAGGGTTCCTACGAGCAGTACTTC	TRBV27	TRBD1	TRBJ2-7	many
CASSLSGQSYGYTF	TGTGCCAGCAGCTTATCCGGACAGAGCTATGGCTACACCTTC	TRBV7-9	-	TRBJ1-2	few
CASSEGWQGLLNEQFF	TGTGCCAGCAGTGAAGGATGGCAGGGGCTATTGAATGAGCAGTTCTTC	TRBV6-1	-	TRBJ2-1	many
CASSGLAGSYNEQFF	TGTGCCAGCAGTGGACTAGCGGGGTCCTACAATGAGCAGTTCTTC	TRBV2	TRBD2	TRBJ2-1	once
CASSLHGGNNEQFF	TGTGCCAGCAGTTTACACGGGGGGAACAATGAGCAGTTCTTC	TRBV27	TRBD2	TRBJ2-1	many
CASSGRLAGGIDTQYF	TGTGCCAGCAGTGGAAGACTAGCGGGAGGGATAGATACGCAGTATTTT	TRBV6-1	TRBD2	TRBJ2-3	many
CASMPAGGLENGYTF	TGTGCCAGCATGCCCGCGGGGGGCTTAGAGAATGGCTACACCTTC	TRBV27	-	TRBJ1-2	many